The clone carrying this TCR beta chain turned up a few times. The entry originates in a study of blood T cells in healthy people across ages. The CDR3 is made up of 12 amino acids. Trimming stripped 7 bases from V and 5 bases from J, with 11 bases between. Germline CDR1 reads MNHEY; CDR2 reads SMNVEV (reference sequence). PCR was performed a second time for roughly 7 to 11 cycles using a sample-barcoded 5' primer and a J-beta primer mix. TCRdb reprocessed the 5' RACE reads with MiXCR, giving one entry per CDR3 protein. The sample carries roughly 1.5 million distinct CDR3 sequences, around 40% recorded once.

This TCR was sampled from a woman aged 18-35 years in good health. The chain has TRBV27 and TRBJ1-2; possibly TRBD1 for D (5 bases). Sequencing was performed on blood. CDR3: CASTTSGYGYTF. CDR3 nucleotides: TGTGCCAGCACTACCTCAGGGTATGGCTACACCTTC.